The 3 T cell receptor beta chains presented below share a single source sample, sequenced in a study of low-dose radiotherapy and immunotherapy resistance in tumors. Time point of the sample: before trial treatment. Both TCRalpha and TCRbeta chains were reverse transcribed with V-gene-specific primers. The authors amplified TCRs for about 20 PCR cycles with a constant-region primer and a V-primer adapter. TCRdb redid the calling of the reads with MiXCR, one entry per CDR3 protein. Of 60,000 to 75,000 distinct CDR3 sequences listed, roughly 29% are singletons. Material: PBMCs, obtained before treatment. Receptors originate from a male donor with rectosigmoid adenocarcinoma.

This clonotype has ten or more counts. The chain is built from TRBV28 and TRBJ1-6, with TRBD1 matching over 8 bases. From germline, CDR1 is MDHEN and CDR2 SYDVKM. The CDR3 consists of 14 residues. V shed 6 bases, J shed 10 bases, and the junction held 8 bases outside the gene matches. The CDR3 sequence: CASRPGQGRSPLHF. Here the CDR3 DNA reads TGTGCCAGCAGGCCAGGACAGGGTCGGTCACCCCTCCACTTT.

This clonotype was seen more than once but under ten times. The chain employs TRBV29-1 and TRBJ2-1; 9 bases align to TRBD1. Germline V lookup: CDR1 SQVTM, CDR2 ANQGSEA. The CDR3 spans 15 residues. V trimming: 5 bases; J trimming: 8 bases; junction bases outside the gene matches: 13. CDR3: CSVLLPGQGSDEQFF. CDR3 DNA: TGCAGCGTTCTTCTCCCGGGACAGGGATCCGATGAGCAGTTCTTC.

This clonotype appeared many times. The chain joins TRBV7-2 to TRBJ2-7; D may be TRBD1 (6 bases). V was trimmed by 0 bases and J by 6 bases, leaving 18 bases between them. Looked up from germline, CDR1 is SGHTA and CDR2 is FQGNSA. The CDR3 has 16 amino acids. This CDR3 is CASSLAPRSRGIEQYF. The CDR3 DNA is TGTGCCAGCAGCTTAGCCCCGCGGTCCAGGGGCATCGAGCAGTACTTC.